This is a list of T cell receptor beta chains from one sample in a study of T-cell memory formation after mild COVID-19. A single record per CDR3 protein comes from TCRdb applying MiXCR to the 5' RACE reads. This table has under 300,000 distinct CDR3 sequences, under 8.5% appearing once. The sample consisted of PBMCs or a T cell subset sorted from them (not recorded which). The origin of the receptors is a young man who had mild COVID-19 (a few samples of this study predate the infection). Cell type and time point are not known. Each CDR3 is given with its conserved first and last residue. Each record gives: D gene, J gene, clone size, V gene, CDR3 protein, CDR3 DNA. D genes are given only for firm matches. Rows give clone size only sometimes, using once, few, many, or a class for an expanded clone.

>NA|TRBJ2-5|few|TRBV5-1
CASSLGGTAQETQYF
TGCGCCAGCAGCTTGGGCGGGACAGCCCAAGAGACCCAGTACTTC
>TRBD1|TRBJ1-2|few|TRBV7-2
CASSFDRGLGVYGYTF
TGTGCCAGCAGCTTCGACAGGGGTCTGGGGGTATATGGCTACACCTTC
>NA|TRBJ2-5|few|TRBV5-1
CASSFLSEQETQYF
TGCGCCAGCAGCTTTTTATCGGAACAAGAGACCCAGTACTTC
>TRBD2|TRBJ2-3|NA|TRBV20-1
CSAHPTSGSTDTQYF
TGCAGCGCCCATCCCACTAGCGGGAGCACAGATACGCAGTATTTT
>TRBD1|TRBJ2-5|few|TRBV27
CASSPGTELMETQYF
TGTGCCAGCAGTCCCGGGACAGAGCTTATGGAGACCCAGTACTTC
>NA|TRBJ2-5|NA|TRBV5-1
CASRTGTPPESQYF
TGCGCCAGCAGGACCGGGACTCCACCTGAGTCCCAGTACTTC
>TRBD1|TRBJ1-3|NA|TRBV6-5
CASRPGTASGNTIYF
TGTGCCAGCAGACCCGGGACAGCCTCTGGAAACACCATATATTTT
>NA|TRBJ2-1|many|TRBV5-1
CASSLGSEDNEQFF
TGCGCCAGCAGCTTGGGGTCAGAGGACAATGAGCAGTTCTTC
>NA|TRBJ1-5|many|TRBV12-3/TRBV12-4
CASTPTGSWDQPQHF
TGTGCCAGCACCCCTACGGGATCGTGGGATCAGCCCCAGCATTTT
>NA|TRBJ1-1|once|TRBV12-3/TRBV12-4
CASSRVVETEAFF
TGTGCCAGCAGTCGCGTAGTTGAAACTGAAGCTTTCTTT
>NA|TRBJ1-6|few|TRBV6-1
CASSEPSPYSPLHF
TGTGCCAGCAGTGAACCGTCTCCATATTCACCCCTCCACTTT
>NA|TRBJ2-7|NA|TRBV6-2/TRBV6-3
CASTMGVAAVSSYEQYF
TGTGCCAGCACCATGGGCGTTGCGGCGGTCAGCTCCTACGAGCAGTACTTC
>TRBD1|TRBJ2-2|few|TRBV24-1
CATSDFAGGEDTGELFF
TGTGCCACCAGTGATTTTGCAGGGGGTGAGGACACCGGGGAGCTGTTTTTT
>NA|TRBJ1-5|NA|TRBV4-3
CASSQDEGDQPQHF
TGCGCCAGCAGCCAAGATGAGGGGGATCAGCCCCAGCATTTT
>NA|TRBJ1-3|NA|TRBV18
CASSTPPGSGNTIYF
TGTGCCAGCTCGACGCCGCCGGGCTCTGGAAACACCATATATTTT
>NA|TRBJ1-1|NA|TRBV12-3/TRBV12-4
CASTRQASNTEAFF
TGTGCCAGCACCAGACAGGCCTCGAACACTGAAGCTTTCTTT
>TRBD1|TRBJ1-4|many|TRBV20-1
CSAREKPGQGPLARYEKLFF
TGCAGTGCTAGAGAAAAACCGGGACAGGGTCCCCTGGCGCGTTATGAAAAACTGTTTTTT
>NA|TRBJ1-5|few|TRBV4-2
CASSREVGVGNQPQHF
TGTGCCAGCAGCCGGGAAGTGGGGGTTGGCAATCAGCCCCAGCATTTT
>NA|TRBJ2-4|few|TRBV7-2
CASSPGPPRKDIQYF
TGTGCCAGCAGCCCCGGGCCCCCACGAAAGGACATTCAGTACTTC
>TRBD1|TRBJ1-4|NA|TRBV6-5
CASSYRYPGQGISEKLFF
TGTGCCAGCAGTTACAGATATCCTGGACAGGGAATAAGTGAAAAACTGTTTTTT
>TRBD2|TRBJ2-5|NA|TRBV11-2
CASSQGTRVGETQYF
TGTGCCAGCAGCCAAGGGACTAGAGTGGGAGAGACCCAGTACTTC
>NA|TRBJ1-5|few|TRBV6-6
CASSYSSGNQPQHF
TGTGCCAGCAGTTATTCTTCAGGTAATCAGCCCCAGCATTTT
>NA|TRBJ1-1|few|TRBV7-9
CASSLDRVGLKAEAFF
TGTGCCAGCAGCTTAGACAGGGTCGGATTGAAGGCTGAAGCTTTCTTT
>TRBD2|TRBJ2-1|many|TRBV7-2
CASRPLSGGGYNEQFF
TGTGCCAGCAGACCCCTCAGCGGGGGCGGCTACAATGAGCAGTTCTTC
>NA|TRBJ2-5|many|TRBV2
CASSDGAAGTQYF
TGTGCCAGCAGTGACGGGGCGGCGGGGACCCAGTACTTC
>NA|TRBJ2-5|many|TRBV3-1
CASSLRTDSYQETQYF
TGTGCCAGCAGCCTGAGGACGGACTCGTACCAAGAGACCCAGTACTTC
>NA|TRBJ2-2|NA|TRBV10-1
CASSSAYGELFF
TGCGCCAGCAGTTCCGCGTACGGGGAGCTGTTTTTT
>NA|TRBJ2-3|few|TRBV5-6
CAWGAGARDTQYF
TGTGCCTGGGGCGCAGGGGCGAGGGATACGCAGTATTTT
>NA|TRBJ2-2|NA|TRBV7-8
CASSPLGAYNPGELFF
TGTGCCAGCAGCCCATTGGGTGCCTACAACCCCGGGGAGCTGTTTTTT
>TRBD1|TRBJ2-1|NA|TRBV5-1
CASSPTPTGSNEQFF
TGCGCCAGCAGCCCGACCCCGACAGGGTCCAATGAGCAGTTCTTC
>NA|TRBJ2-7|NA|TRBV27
CASGRSNYEQYF
TGTGCCAGCGGCAGGTCGAACTACGAGCAGTACTTC
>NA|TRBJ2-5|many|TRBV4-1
CASSFEPTDAQETQYF
TGCGCCAGCAGCTTCGAACCGACCGACGCACAAGAGACCCAGTACTTC
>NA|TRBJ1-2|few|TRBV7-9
CASSLPGGKGYGYTF
TGTGCCAGCAGCTTGCCGGGGGGCAAAGGCTATGGCTACACCTTC
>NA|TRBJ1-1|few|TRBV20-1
CSARPLGQPNTEAFF
TGCAGTGCTAGACCCCTCGGACAGCCGAACACTGAAGCTTTCTTT
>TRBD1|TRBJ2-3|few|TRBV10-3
CAISDRTGGWDTQYF
TGTGCCATCAGTGATCGGACAGGGGGGTGGGATACGCAGTATTTT
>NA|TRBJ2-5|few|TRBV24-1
CATSDDTGTATHPGETQYF
TGTGCCACCAGTGATGACACCGGGACGGCCACCCACCCCGGAGAGACCCAGTACTTC
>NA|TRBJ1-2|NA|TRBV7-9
CASSSGGPNYGYTF
TGTGCCAGCAGTTCCGGAGGGCCGAACTATGGCTACACCTTC
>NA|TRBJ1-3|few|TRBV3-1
CASSPRRHSGNTIYF
TGTGCCAGCAGCCCCAGACGACACTCTGGAAACACCATATATTTT
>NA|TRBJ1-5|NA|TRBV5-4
CASSLGGQGQPQHF
TGTGCCAGCAGCTTGGGGGGGCAGGGTCAGCCCCAGCATTTT
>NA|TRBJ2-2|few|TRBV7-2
CASSLLGVGDTGELFF
TGTGCCAGCAGCTTATTAGGGGTGGGAGACACCGGGGAGCTGTTTTTT
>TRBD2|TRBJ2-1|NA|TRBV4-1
CASSHAWRGSYNEQFF
TGCGCCAGCAGCCATGCTTGGCGGGGGAGCTACAATGAGCAGTTCTTC
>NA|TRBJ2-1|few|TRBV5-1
CASSFVRDEQFF
TGCGCCAGCAGCTTTGTCAGGGATGAGCAGTTCTTC
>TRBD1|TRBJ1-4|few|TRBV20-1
CSARDMGQAGGKLFF
TGCAGTGCTAGAGATATGGGACAGGCTGGGGGAAAACTGTTTTTT
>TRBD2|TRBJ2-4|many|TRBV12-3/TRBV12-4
CASSTTSAKNIQYF
TGTGCCAGCAGCACGACTAGCGCCAAAAACATTCAGTACTTC
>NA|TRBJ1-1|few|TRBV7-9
CASSPGTQNTEAFF
TGTGCCAGCAGCCCCGGGACACAGAACACTGAAGCTTTCTTT
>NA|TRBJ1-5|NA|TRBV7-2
CASSFAGVNNQPQHF
TGTGCCAGCAGCTTTGCAGGGGTAAACAATCAGCCCCAGCATTTT
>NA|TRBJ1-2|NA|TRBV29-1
CSAPGYTF
TGCAGCGCACCCGGCTACACCTTC
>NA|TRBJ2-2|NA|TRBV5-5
CASSLVGRHTGELFF
TGTGCCAGCAGCTTGGTAGGGAGGCACACCGGGGAGCTGTTTTTT
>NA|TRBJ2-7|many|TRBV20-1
CSARDLAASYEQYF
TGCAGTGCTAGAGATTTGGCAGCCTCCTACGAGCAGTACTTC
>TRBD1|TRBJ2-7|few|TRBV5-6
CASSRIPGQGGYEQYF
TGTGCCAGCAGCCGGATTCCGGGACAGGGGGGCTACGAGCAGTACTTC
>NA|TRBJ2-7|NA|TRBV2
CASRGVRIVYEQYF
TGTGCCAGCAGGGGGGTGCGTATCGTTTACGAGCAGTACTTC
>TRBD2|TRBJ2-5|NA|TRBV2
CATKRGRGETQYF
TGTGCCACCAAGCGGGGGAGGGGAGAGACCCAGTACTTC
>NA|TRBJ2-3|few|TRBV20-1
CSARFDTDTQYF
TGCAGTGCTAGATTCGACACAGATACGCAGTATTTT
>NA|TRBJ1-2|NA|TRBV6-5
CASSYPGSYGYTF
TGTGCCAGCAGTTACCCAGGGTCCTATGGCTACACCTTC
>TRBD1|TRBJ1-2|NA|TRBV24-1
CATSGDSNYGYTF
TGTGCCACCAGTGGGGACAGCAACTATGGCTACACCTTC
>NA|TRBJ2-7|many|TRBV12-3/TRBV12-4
CASSYVASSYEQYF
TGTGCCAGCAGTTATGTGGCGTCCTCCTACGAGCAGTACTTC
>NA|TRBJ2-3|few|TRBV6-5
CASSRLGRSTDTQYF
TGTGCCAGCAGCCGCCTAGGAAGGAGCACAGATACGCAGTATTTT